This TCR beta chain is drawn from a study of cytomegalovirus exposure and HLA in healthy donors. In regard to this clone: What it binds is unknown.

Study-wide points: Sequencing likely caused a cluster of highly shared sequence variants.

This CDR3 has 15 residues. The germline V gene encodes CDR1 GTSNPN and CDR2 SVGIG (reference sequence). Trimming took off 2 bases at V and 0 bases at J, with 11 bases between the two ends. The PCR ran on 60 Vbeta and 13 Jbeta primers. Profiling relied on immunoSEQ multiplex PCR, and the TCRdb table lists in-frame clones only, not all of them. The repertoire has under 250,000 clones, about 80% of them found once; the top ten carry 2.5% to 3.5%. The sample comprised PBMCs. The chain recombines TRBV30 with TRBJ1-5; D gene ambiguous. The sequence derives from a woman under 40 in good health and CMV-seronegative. CDR3 DNA sequence: TGTGCCTGGAGTTTATCCTACCTTAGCAATCAGCCCCAGCATTTT. Translated, it gives CAWSLSYLSNQPQHF.